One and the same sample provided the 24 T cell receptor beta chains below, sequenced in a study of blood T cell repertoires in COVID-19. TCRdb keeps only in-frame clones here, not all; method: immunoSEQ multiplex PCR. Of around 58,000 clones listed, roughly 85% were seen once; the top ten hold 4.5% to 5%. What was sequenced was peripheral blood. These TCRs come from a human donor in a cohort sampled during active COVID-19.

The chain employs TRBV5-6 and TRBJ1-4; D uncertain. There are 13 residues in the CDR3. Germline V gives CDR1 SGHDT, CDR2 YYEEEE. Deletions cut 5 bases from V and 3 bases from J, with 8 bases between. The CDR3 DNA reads TGTGCCAGCAGAGGAGGTGCTAATGAAAAACTGTTTTTT. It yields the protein CASRGGANEKLFF.

The CDR3 loop is CASSEVAGGGYTF. CDR3 nucleotides: TGTGCCAGCAGTGAAGTAGCAGGGGGCGGCTACACCTTC. V and J are TRBV2 and TRBJ1-2, with TRBD1 matching over 8 bases. CDR1 and CDR2 (germline): SNHLY, FYNNEI. The CDR3 has 13 amino acids. Trimming cost V 1 base and J 8 bases; bases outside gene matches: 3. The entire variable domain, with the rest obtained from reference TRBV2 and TRBJ1-2, is as follows: EPEVTQTPSHQVTQMGQEVILRCVPISNHLYFYWYRQILGQKVEFLVSFYNNEISEKSEIFDDQFSVERPDGSNFTLKIRSTKLEDSAMYFCASSEVAGGGYTFGSGTRLTVV.

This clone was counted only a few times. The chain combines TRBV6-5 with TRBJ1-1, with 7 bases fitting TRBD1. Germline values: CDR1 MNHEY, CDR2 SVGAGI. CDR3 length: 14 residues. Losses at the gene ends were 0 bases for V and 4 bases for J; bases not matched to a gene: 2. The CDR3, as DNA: TGTGCCAGCAGTTACTCCCGGGACAGCACTGAAGCTTTCTTT. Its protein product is CASSYSRDSTEAFF.

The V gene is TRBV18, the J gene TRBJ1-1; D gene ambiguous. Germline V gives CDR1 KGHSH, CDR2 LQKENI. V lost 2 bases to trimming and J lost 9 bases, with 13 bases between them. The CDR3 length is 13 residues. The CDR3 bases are TGTGCCAGCTCACCAACGAAAGAGGCCCAAGCTTTCTTT. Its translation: CASSPTKEAQAFF.

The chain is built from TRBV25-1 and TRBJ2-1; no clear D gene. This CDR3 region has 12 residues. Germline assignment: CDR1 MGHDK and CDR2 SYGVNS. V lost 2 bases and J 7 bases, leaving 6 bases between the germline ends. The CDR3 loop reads CASSEIVNEQFF. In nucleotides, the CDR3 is TGTGCCAGCAGTGAAATTGTAAATGAGCAGTTCTTC. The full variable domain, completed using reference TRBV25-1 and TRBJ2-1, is EADIYQTPRYLVIGTGKKITLECSQTMGHDKMYWYQQDPGMELHLIHYSYGVNSTEKGDLSSESTVSRIRTEHFPLTLESARPSHTSQYLCASSEIVNEQFFGPGTRLTVL.

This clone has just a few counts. CDR3 in DNA: TGTGCCAGCAGCTCCCCGGCGGCCTCCTACAATGAGCAGTTCTTC. Protein product: CASSSPAASYNEQFF. V is TRBV5-6 and J is TRBJ2-1; unclear D gene. There are 15 residues in the CDR3. Looked up from germline, CDR1 is SGHDT and CDR2 is YYEEEE. Trimming left V 3 bases short and J 0 bases short, with 10 bases between.

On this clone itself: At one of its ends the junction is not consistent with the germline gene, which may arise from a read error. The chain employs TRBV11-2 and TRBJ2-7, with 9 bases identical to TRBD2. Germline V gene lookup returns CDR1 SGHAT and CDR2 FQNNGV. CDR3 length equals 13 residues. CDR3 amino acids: CASSRSGSVKFGF. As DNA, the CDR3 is TGTGCCAGCAGTCGTAGCGGGAGTGTAAAGTTTGGCTTC.

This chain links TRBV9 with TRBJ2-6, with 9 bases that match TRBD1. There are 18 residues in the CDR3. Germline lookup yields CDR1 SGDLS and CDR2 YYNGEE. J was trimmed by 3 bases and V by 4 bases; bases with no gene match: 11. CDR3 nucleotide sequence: TGTGCCAGCAGCTCCCGACAGGGGGGGAACTATGGGGCCAACGTCCTGACTTTC. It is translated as CASSSRQGGNYGANVLTF. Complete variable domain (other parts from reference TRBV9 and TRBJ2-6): DSGVTQTPKHLITATGQRVTLRCSPRSGDLSVYWYQQSLDQGLQFLIQYYNGEERAKGNILERFSAQQFPDLHSELNLSSLELGDSALYFCASSSRQGGNYGANVLTFGAGSRLTVL.

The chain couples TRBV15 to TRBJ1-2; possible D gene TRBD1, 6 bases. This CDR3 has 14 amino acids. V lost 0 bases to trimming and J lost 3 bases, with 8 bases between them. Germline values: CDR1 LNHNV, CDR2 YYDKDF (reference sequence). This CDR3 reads CATSREQGHYGYTF. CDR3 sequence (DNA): TGTGCCACCAGCAGAGAACAGGGCCACTATGGCTACACCTTC.

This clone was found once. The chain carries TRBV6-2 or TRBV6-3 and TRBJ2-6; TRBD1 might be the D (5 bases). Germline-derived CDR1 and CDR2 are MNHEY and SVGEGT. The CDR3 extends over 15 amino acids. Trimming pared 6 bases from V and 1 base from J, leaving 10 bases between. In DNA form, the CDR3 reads TGTGCCAGCAGCCTCGACAGTTCTGGGGCCAACGTCCTGACTTTC. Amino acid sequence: CASSLDSSGANVLTF.

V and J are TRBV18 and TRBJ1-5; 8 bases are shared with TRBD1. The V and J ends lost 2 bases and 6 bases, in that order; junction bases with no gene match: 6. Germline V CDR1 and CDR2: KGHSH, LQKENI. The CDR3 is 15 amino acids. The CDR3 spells CASSPDQTGVQPQHF. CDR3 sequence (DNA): TGTGCCAGCTCACCAGATCAGACAGGGGTTCAGCCCCAGCATTTT.

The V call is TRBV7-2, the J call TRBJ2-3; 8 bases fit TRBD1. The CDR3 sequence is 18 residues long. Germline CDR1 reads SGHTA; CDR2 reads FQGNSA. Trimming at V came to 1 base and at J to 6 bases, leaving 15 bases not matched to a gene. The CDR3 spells CASSLVFQGAGMADTQYF. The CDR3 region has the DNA TGTGCCAGCAGCTTAGTTTTCCAGGGGGCGGGAATGGCTGATACGCAGTATTTT. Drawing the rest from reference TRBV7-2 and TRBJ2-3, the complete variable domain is GAGVSQSPSNKVTEKGKDVELRCDPISGHTALYWYRQSLGQGLEFLIYFQGNSAPDKSGLPSDRFSAERTGGSVSTLTIQRTQQEDSAVYLCASSLVFQGAGMADTQYFGPGTRLTVL.

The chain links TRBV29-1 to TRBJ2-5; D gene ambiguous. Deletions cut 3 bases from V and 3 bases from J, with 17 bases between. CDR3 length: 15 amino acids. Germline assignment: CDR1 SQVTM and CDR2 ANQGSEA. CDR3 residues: CSVDSASPKKETQYF. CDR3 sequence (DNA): TGCAGCGTTGACAGCGCGTCCCCGAAGAAAGAGACCCAGTACTTC.

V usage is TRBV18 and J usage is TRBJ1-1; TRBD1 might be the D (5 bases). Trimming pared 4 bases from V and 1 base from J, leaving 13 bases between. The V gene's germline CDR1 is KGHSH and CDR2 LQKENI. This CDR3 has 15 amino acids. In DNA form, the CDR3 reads TGTGCCAGCTCACGTTCGGAGGGGCCGAACACTGAAGCTTTCTTT. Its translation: CASSRSEGPNTEAFF. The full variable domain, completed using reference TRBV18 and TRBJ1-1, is NAGVMQNPRHLVRRRGQEARLRCSPMKGHSHVYWYRQLPEEGLKFMVYLQKENIIDESGMPKERFSAEFPKEGPSILRIQQVVRGDSAAYFCASSRSEGPNTEAFFGQGTRLTVV.

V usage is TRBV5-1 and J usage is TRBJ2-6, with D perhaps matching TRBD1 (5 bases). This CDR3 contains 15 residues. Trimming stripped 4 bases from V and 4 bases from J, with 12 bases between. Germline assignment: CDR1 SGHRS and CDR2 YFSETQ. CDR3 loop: CASSPRVGGANVLTF. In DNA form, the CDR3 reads TGCGCCAGCAGCCCCAGGGTTGGAGGGGCCAACGTCCTGACTTTC.

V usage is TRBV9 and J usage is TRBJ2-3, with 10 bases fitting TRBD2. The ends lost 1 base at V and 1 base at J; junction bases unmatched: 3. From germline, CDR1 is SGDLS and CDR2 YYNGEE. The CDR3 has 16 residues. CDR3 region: CASSVQRGGRTDTQYF. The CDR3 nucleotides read TGTGCCAGCAGCGTACAGCGGGGGGGCCGCACAGATACGCAGTATTTT.

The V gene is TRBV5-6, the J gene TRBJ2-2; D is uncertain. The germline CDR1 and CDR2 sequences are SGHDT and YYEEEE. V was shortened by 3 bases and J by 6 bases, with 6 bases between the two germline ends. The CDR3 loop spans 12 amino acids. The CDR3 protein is CASSYNPGELFF. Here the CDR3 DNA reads TGTGCCAGCAGCTACAACCCCGGGGAGCTGTTTTTT.

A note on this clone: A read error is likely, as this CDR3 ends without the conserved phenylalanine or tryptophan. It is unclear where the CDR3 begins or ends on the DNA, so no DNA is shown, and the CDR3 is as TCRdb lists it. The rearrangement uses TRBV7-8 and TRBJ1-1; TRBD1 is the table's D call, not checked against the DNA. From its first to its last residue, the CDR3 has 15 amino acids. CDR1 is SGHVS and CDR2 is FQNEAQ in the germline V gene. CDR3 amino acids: CASSRTGPLEGALRL.

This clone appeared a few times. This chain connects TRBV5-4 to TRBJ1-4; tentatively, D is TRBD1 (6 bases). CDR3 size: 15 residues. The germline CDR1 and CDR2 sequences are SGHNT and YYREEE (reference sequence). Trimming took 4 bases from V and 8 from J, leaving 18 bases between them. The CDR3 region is CASSREQGPREKLFF. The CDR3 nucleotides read TGTGCCAGCAGCCGTGAGCAGGGGCCGCGGGAAAAACTGTTTTTT.

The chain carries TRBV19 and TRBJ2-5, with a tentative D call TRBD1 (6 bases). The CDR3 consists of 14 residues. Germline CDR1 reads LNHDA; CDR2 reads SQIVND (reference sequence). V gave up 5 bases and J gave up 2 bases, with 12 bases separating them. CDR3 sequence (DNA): TGTGCCAGTAGTGCAGGTAGGGGGCAAGAGACCCAGTACTTC. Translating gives CASSAGRGQETQYF. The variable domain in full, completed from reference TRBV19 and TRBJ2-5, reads DGGITQSPKYLFRKEGQNVTLSCEQNLNHDAMYWYRQDPGQGLRLIYYSQIVNDFQKGDIAEGYSVSREKKESFPLTVTSAQKNPTAFYLCASSAGRGQETQYFGPGTRLLVL.

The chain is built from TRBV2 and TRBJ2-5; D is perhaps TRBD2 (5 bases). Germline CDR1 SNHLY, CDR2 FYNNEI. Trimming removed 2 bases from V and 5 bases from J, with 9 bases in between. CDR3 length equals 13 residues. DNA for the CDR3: TGTGCCAGCAGTGAACGAGGGCGGGAGACCCAGTACTTC. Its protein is CASSERGRETQYF.

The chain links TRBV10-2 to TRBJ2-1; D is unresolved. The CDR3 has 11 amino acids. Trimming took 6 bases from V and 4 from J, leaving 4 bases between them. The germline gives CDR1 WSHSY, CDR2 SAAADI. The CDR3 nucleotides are TGCGCCAGCAGATCATACAATGAGCAGTTCTTC. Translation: CASRSYNEQFF.

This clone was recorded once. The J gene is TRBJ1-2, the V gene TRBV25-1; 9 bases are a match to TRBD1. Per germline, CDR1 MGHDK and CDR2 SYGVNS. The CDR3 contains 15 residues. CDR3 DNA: TGTGCTTCTGGTGACAGGGGGTCGGCTAACTATGGCTACACCTTC. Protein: CASGDRGSANYGYTF.

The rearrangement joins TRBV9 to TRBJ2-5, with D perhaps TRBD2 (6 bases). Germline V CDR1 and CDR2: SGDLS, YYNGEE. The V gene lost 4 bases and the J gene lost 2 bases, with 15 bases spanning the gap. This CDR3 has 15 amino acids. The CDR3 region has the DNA TGTGCCAGCAGCTCTCTCCTCGGGAGACAAGAGACCCAGTACTTC. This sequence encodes CASSSLLGRQETQYF.